The 12 T cell receptor beta chains below all came from one sample that was sequenced in a study of OX40 agonist ivuxolimab in advanced cancers. TCRdb's table, derived via immunoSEQ multiplex PCR, lists solely in-frame clones and lacks some. The repertoire holds tens of thousands of clones, 84% seen once, with approximately 2.6% in the top ten. This specimen consisted of CD4+ or CD8+ T cells sorted from blood, obtained in a trial of the OX40 agonist ivuxolimab. These receptors were collected from an adult with an advanced solid tumor such as melanoma, head and neck, liver or kidney cancer.

The chain couples TRBV19 to TRBJ2-7; 7 positions agree with TRBD1. The CDR3 has 15 amino acids. V lost 9 bases and J lost 3; bases outside the gene matches: 14. The V gene's germline CDR1 is LNHDA and CDR2 SQIVND (reference sequence). In DNA form, the CDR3 reads TGTGCCAGGAGAGGAATAGGGACAGCTCACTACGAGCAGTACGTC. Its protein is CARRGIGTAHYEQYV.

The CDR3 loop reads CASSIQGQQETQYF. The CDR3 bases are TGTGCCAGTAGTATACAGGGCCAACAAGAGACCCAGTACTTC. The chain combines TRBV19 with TRBJ2-5, with D perhaps matching TRBD1 (5 bases). The V end was cut by 2 bases, the J end by 2 bases, with 9 bases between. Germline loops: CDR1 LNHDA, CDR2 SQIVND (reference sequence). CDR3 length equals 14 residues.

The chain combines TRBV5-1 with TRBJ2-1, with 10 positions matching TRBD1. Germline CDR1 reads SGHRS; CDR2 reads YFSETQ. The CDR3 loop spans 14 amino acids. With 7 bases clipped from V and 9 bases from J, the junction kept 10 bases outside the gene matches. CDR3 amino acids: CASQTGTGAAEQFF. The DNA for the CDR3 is TGCGCCAGCCAAACCGGGACAGGGGCGGCTGAGCAGTTCTTC.

The chain joins TRBV5-4 to TRBJ2-1, with 7 bases lining up with TRBD1. The CDR3 spans 13 residues. The junction had 8 bases not matched to a gene; V was cut back by 3 bases and J by 11 bases. The V gene's germline CDR1 is SGHNT and CDR2 YYREEE (reference sequence). This CDR3 is CASSSPGQPKQFF. The CDR3, as DNA: TGTGCCAGCAGCTCACCGGGACAGCCTAAGCAGTTCTTC.

The rearrangement joins TRBV9 to TRBJ2-4; TRBD1 aligns across 7 bases. Trimming removed 4 bases from V and 6 bases from J; junction bases left unmatched: 7. This CDR3 spans 14 amino acids. Germline CDR1 is SGDLS and CDR2 is YYNGEE. CDR3: CASSSRAGGNIQYF. Here the CDR3 DNA reads TGTGCCAGCAGCTCGAGGGCAGGGGGAAACATTCAGTACTTC.

The chain has TRBV28 and TRBJ1-5; D not certain. Germline V gene lookup returns CDR1 MDHEN and CDR2 SYDVKM. V gave up 5 bases and J gave up 6 bases, with 8 bases separating them. CDR3 length equals 12 residues. The chain's CDR3 is CASSPLGQPQHF. The CDR3 nucleotides read TGTGCCAGCAGTCCCCTAGGTCAGCCCCAGCATTTT.

This clone was counted a few times. V usage is TRBV6-1 and J usage is TRBJ1-1, with D uncertain. Deletions cut 6 bases from V and 6 bases from J, with 20 bases between. Germline CDR1 is MNHNS and CDR2 is SASEGT. The CDR3 totals 15 residues. CDR3 loop: CASRRVDHPGAEAFF. CDR3 bases: TGTGCCAGCAGGAGGGTTGATCATCCGGGTGCTGAAGCTTTCTTT.

The chain is built from TRBV27 and TRBJ1-2, with D unresolved. This CDR3 is 13 amino acids long. The germline V gene has CDR1 MNHEY and CDR2 SMNVEV (reference sequence). V lost 6 bases to trimming and J lost 6 bases, with 14 bases between them. CDR3 nucleotide sequence: TGTGCCAGCAGCCCATCCGGTTGGAATGGCTACACCTTC. It yields the protein CASSPSGWNGYTF.

CDR3 sequence (DNA): TGCGCCAGCAGCTTGGCCAGGGAACAGGGGGCCGGCACTAATGAAAAACTGTTTTTT. Translating gives CASSLAREQGAGTNEKLFF. This chain uses TRBV5-1 with TRBJ1-4, with 9 bases that match TRBD1. CDR3 length equals 19 residues. V shed 0 bases, J shed 2 bases, and the junction held 11 bases outside the gene matches. Germline V gene lookup returns CDR1 SGHRS and CDR2 YFSETQ. Supplemented by reference TRBV5-1 and TRBJ1-4, the full variable domain reads KAGVTQTPRYLIKTRGQQVTLSCSPISGHRSVSWYQQTPGQGLQFLFEYFSETQRNKGNFPGRFSGRQFSNSRSEMNVSTLELGDSALYLCASSLAREQGAGTNEKLFFGSGTQLSVL.

CDR3 region: CASSDTGTGYEKLFF. CDR3 DNA: TGTGCCAGCTCGGACACCGGGACAGGATATGAAAAACTGTTTTTT. The rearrangement joins TRBV6-6 to TRBJ1-4; 8 nucleotides line up with TRBD1. This CDR3 contains 15 residues. CDR1 and CDR2 from the germline V gene are MNHNY and SVGAGI (reference sequence). Trimming removed 8 bases from V and 6 bases from J; junction bases left unmatched: 11.

The V call is TRBV5-6, the J call TRBJ2-7; D may be TRBD1 (6 bases). The V gene lost 4 bases and the J gene lost 6 bases, with 14 bases spanning the gap. Germline V gene data show CDR1 as SGHDT and CDR2 as YYEEEE. The CDR3 is 13 amino acids. The CDR3 region is CASSPGQRGEQYV. CDR3 coding DNA: TGTGCCAGCAGCCCTGGACAGAGGGGCGAGCAGTACGTC.

The chain recombines TRBV5-6 with TRBJ2-1; D may be TRBD2 (6 bases). Germline assignment: CDR1 SGHDT and CDR2 YYEEEE. V was clipped by 2 bases and J by 7 bases, with 16 bases between them. This CDR3 contains 15 residues. The CDR3 DNA is TGTGCCAGCAGCTTATGGAGGGGAGGACCGAATGAGCAGTTCTTC. Protein sequence: CASSLWRGGPNEQFF. Variable domain in full (rest from reference TRBV5-6 and TRBJ2-1): DAGVTQSPTHLIKTRGQQVTLRCSPKSGHDTVSWYQQALGQGPQFIFQYYEEEERQRGNFPDRFSGHQFPNYSSELNVNALLLGDSALYLCASSLWRGGPNEQFFGPGTRLTVL.